This entry lists 26 T cell receptor beta chains sequenced from one sample in a study of CD8 T cells in ankylosing spondylitis. TCRdb re-derived calls from the 5' RACE reads in MiXCR, one entry per CDR3 protein. In the table there are fewer than 400,000 distinct CDR3 sequences, roughly 15% of which are singletons. Material for sequencing was blood, either unsorted or a sorted T cell fraction (not recorded which). Receptors originate from a male donor with ankylosing spondylitis or in good health (not recorded which).

This clonotype was counted a few times. The V gene is TRBV4-1, the J gene TRBJ2-7, with D unresolved. This CDR3 contains 13 residues. Between the trimmed V and J ends, which lost 3 bases and 3 bases, there was a span of 9 bases. The germline gives CDR1 MGHRA, CDR2 YSYEKL. The DNA of the CDR3 is TGCGCCAGCAGCCAGGCCCTAGACTACGAGCAGTACTTC. Its translation: CASSQALDYEQYF.

The table lists this clonotype with many counts. The rearrangement links TRBV12-3 or TRBV12-4 to TRBJ2-2; a weak D match, TRBD1 (6 bases). This CDR3 is 15 amino acids long. Deletions cut 5 bases from V and 1 base from J, with 11 bases between. The CDR3 spells CASSPRDKNTGELFF. The CDR3 region has the DNA TGTGCCAGCAGTCCTCGGGACAAGAACACCGGGGAGCTGTTTTTT.

This clonotype was seen ten or more times. This rearrangement joins TRBV5-6 to TRBJ1-1; TRBD1 agrees at 7 bases. CDR1 SGHDT and CDR2 YYEEEE come from the germline V gene. Losses at the gene ends were 0 bases for V and 5 bases for J; bases not matched to a gene: 4. This CDR3 contains 14 residues. CDR3 residues: CASSLVAGGTEAFF. DNA of the CDR3: TGTGCCAGCAGCTTGGTGGCAGGGGGGACTGAAGCTTTCTTT.

In its sample, this clonotype was seen a few times. This chain links TRBV11-2 with TRBJ2-1; 11 positions agree with TRBD2. Per the germline V gene, CDR1 is SGHAT and CDR2 is FQNNGV. J gave up 8 bases and V 5 bases, and 5 bases lay outside the gene matches. The CDR3 contains 14 residues. The CDR3 coding sequence is TGTGCCAGCAGCCGACTAGCGGGGTTCGATGAGCAGTTCTTC. Protein: CASSRLAGFDEQFF.

V is TRBV5-6 and J is TRBJ2-1; 8 bases map to TRBD2. This CDR3 is built from 17 residues. Germline assignment: CDR1 SGHDT and CDR2 YYEEEE. The ends lost 3 bases at V and 0 bases at J; junction bases unmatched: 8. The CDR3 is CASSYSSGPYSYNEQFF. The CDR3 DNA is TGTGCCAGCAGCTATTCTAGCGGGCCCTACTCCTACAATGAGCAGTTCTTC.

The chain combines TRBV10-3 with TRBJ2-5; D remains unclear. Germline lookup yields CDR1 ENHRY and CDR2 SYGVKD. CDR3 length: 16 amino acids. V lost 6 bases and J lost 3, with 20 bases in between. CDR3 loop: CAISALASEREETQYF. Here the CDR3 DNA reads TGTGCCATCAGCGCCCTCGCGTCCGAACGAGAAGAGACCCAGTACTTC.

This clonotype has just a few counts. J is TRBJ1-5 and V is TRBV19, with 7 bases aligning to TRBD1. Germline V CDR1 and CDR2: LNHDA, SQIVND (reference sequence). The CDR3 runs 15 residues. V gave up 6 bases and J gave up 2 bases; unmatched junction bases: 7. The CDR3 bases are TGTGCCAGTAGGGCAAAGGGGGCCGGCAATCAGCCCCAGCATTTT. Amino acid sequence: CASRAKGAGNQPQHF.

This chain links TRBV7-7 with TRBJ2-3, with 12 bases aligning to TRBD2. Trimming took 3 bases from V and 6 from J; bases not matched to a gene: 4. Germline-derived CDR1 and CDR2 are SSHAT and FNYEAQ (reference sequence). The CDR3 spans 15 residues. The CDR3 is CASSFGLAGSDTQYF. The CDR3 region has the DNA TGTGCCAGCAGCTTCGGACTAGCGGGGTCGGATACGCAGTATTTT.

This clonotype has a handful of counts. This chain joins TRBV12-3 or TRBV12-4 and TRBJ1-5; unclear D gene. This CDR3 comprises 13 residues. V was trimmed by 4 bases and J by 7 bases, leaving 11 bases between them. CDR3 in DNA: TGTGCCAGCAGTTCCAAGGACGGGCAGCCCCAGCATTTT. This codes for CASSSKDGQPQHF.

The chain couples TRBV6-1 to TRBJ2-1, with 7 nucleotides matching TRBD1. The V and J ends lost 6 bases and 5 bases, in that order; junction bases with no gene match: 10. The CDR3 totals 15 residues. Germline CDR1 MNHNS, CDR2 SASEGT. The CDR3 sequence: CASSMGQSRDNEQFF. CDR3 nucleotides: TGTGCCAGCAGCATGGGACAGTCCCGGGACAATGAGCAGTTCTTC.

This clonotype appeared many times. V is TRBV20-1 and J is TRBJ1-2, with D unclear. This CDR3 is 10 amino acids long. Trimming pared 3 bases from V and 4 bases from J, leaving 3 bases between. CDR1 and CDR2 (germline): DFQATT, SNEGSKA (reference sequence). For the CDR3, the DNA is TGCAGTGCTAGTACCTATGGCTACACCTTC. This sequence encodes CSASTYGYTF.

With respect to this clonotype: Germline is not matched at one junction end, which may reflect a read error. The chain employs TRBV6-1 and TRBJ1-1; no clear D. Germline V gene data show CDR1 as MNHNS and CDR2 as SASEGT. This CDR3 has 11 amino acids. CDR3 DNA sequence: TGTGCCAGCAGTGAACACACCGAAGCTTTCTTT. Translation: CASSEHTEAFF.

The chain links TRBV20-1 to TRBJ2-4; D tentatively fits TRBD1 or TRBD2 (6 bases each). The V and J ends lost 1 base and 8 bases respectively, with 21 bases between them. Germline V gene sequence: CDR1 DFQATT, CDR2 SNEGSKA (reference sequence). The CDR3 extends over 16 amino acids. In DNA, the CDR3 is TGCAGTGCTAGAGGTCCTCTGGGGGGCAGGGAACACATTCAGTACTTC. It translates to CSARGPLGGREHIQYF.

The V gene is TRBV11-2, the J gene TRBJ1-2, with 8 bases identical to TRBD1. CDR1 SGHAT and CDR2 FQNNGV come from the germline V gene. This CDR3 is built from 15 residues. V dropped 5 bases and J dropped 7; count of bases not matched to a gene: 12. The CDR3: CASSDRGQGLGGYTF. CDR3 nucleotide sequence: TGTGCCAGCAGCGATCGCGGACAGGGCCTAGGTGGCTACACCTTC.

The V call is TRBV7-2, the J call TRBJ2-7; TRBD2 matches at 11 bases. The CDR3 length is 14 residues. The junction had 3 bases not matched to a gene; V was cut back by 3 bases and J by 5 bases. The germline gives CDR1 SGHTA, CDR2 FQGNSA. The CDR3 sequence is CASSFSGGANEQYF. The CDR3 coding sequence is TGTGCCAGCAGCTTTAGCGGGGGGGCCAACGAGCAGTACTTC.

This chain links TRBV6-4 with TRBJ1-2; D is perhaps TRBD1 (6 bases). This CDR3 is 13 amino acids long. CDR1 is MRHNA, CDR2 SNTAGT, per germline. Trimming took off 6 bases at V and 4 bases at J, with 12 bases between the two ends. The CDR3 region is CASRLGQSYGYTF. The CDR3 bases are TGTGCCAGCAGATTAGGACAGAGCTATGGCTACACCTTC.

This clonotype was seen a handful of times. The rearrangement links TRBV18 to TRBJ1-2; D ambiguous. This CDR3 has 13 amino acids. V was pared by 3 bases and J by 3 bases, with 8 bases between. Per the germline V gene, CDR1 is KGHSH and CDR2 is LQKENI. Written as DNA, the CDR3 is TGTGCCAGCTCACCTACAGCTGACTATGGCTACACCTTC. It specifies CASSPTADYGYTF.

This clonotype has a handful of counts. V and J are TRBV14 and TRBJ2-5, with 9 nucleotides matching TRBD1. Germline trimming cut 2 bases from V and 5 bases from J; bases unmatched to any gene: 6. Germline CDR1 SGHDN, CDR2 FVKESK. The CDR3 extends over 15 amino acids. The chain's CDR3 is CASSQLGTGRETQYF. In nucleotides, the CDR3 is TGTGCCAGCAGCCAATTGGGGACAGGGCGGGAGACCCAGTACTTC.

V usage is TRBV7-2 and J usage is TRBJ2-1, with 7 bases fitting TRBD2. This CDR3 has 14 amino acids. The V segment lost 7 bases and the J segment 9 bases; nucleotides outside the gene matches: 12. CDR1 is SGHTA, CDR2 FQGNSA, per germline. The CDR3 sequence is CASTALAQTGEQFF. The CDR3 DNA reads TGTGCCAGCACCGCACTAGCGCAAACGGGTGAGCAGTTCTTC.

In its sample, this clonotype was seen many times. The chain uses TRBV3-1 and TRBJ2-2; D perhaps matches TRBD1 (7 bases). CDR1 LGHDT and CDR2 YNNKEL come from the germline V gene (reference sequence). The CDR3 is 16 residues long. With 1 base removed from V and 1 base from J, the gap between germline ends came to 10 bases. In DNA form, the CDR3 reads TGTGCCAGCAGCCAAGTCCAGGGGGGGAACACCGGGGAGCTGTTTTTT. It specifies CASSQVQGGNTGELFF.

This clonotype turned up a few times. This rearrangement joins TRBV12-3 or TRBV12-4 to TRBJ1-1; D gene ambiguous. V dropped 6 bases and J dropped 1 base, with 12 bases sitting between them. The CDR3 runs to 14 residues. The DNA of the CDR3 is TGTGCCAGCAGAAGCCGGGCCTCGAACACTGAAGCTTTCTTT. Protein product: CASRSRASNTEAFF.

The genes are TRBV2 and TRBJ2-5; D could derive from TRBD1 or TRBD2 (7 bases each). The germline V gene encodes CDR1 SNHLY and CDR2 FYNNEI. The V and J ends lost 4 bases and 3 bases respectively, with 15 bases between them. The CDR3 sequence is 15 residues long. The CDR3 region is CASSVGGTVKETQYF. CDR3 DNA: TGTGCCAGCAGTGTCGGGGGGACAGTTAAAGAGACCCAGTACTTC.

There are a few counts of this clonotype. The junction differs from germline at one of its ends, possibly a read error. The V gene is TRBV14, the J gene TRBJ2-6; D is uncertain. CDR3 length: 18 amino acids. Germline V gives CDR1 SGHDN, CDR2 FVKESK. CDR3 in amino acids: CASSQVGMFSSRANVLTF. In DNA, the CDR3 is TGTGCCAGCAGCCAAGTAGGCATGTTCTCCTCTAGGGCCAACGTCCTGACTTTC.

This clonotype was seen many times. V is TRBV10-3 and J is TRBJ2-2; 12 bases agree with TRBD2. Trimming at V came to 5 bases and at J to 10 bases, leaving 5 bases not matched to a gene. The germline gives CDR1 ENHRY, CDR2 SYGVKD. There are 14 residues in the CDR3. CDR3 residues: CAISPTSGSVELFF. The CDR3 DNA is TGTGCCATCAGTCCGACTAGCGGGAGTGTGGAGCTGTTTTTT.

This clonotype was counted only a few times. The chain couples TRBV12-3 or TRBV12-4 to TRBJ1-1; a possible D gene is TRBD1 (6 bases). Trimming shortened V by 5 bases and J by 8 bases, and 18 bases separated the two germline ends. The CDR3 extends over 14 amino acids. The CDR3 loop reads CASSRLSGAGEAFF. In nucleotides, the CDR3 is TGTGCCAGCAGTCGACTCTCGGGGGCAGGAGAAGCTTTCTTT.

In this sample, this clonotype turned up a few times. The CDR3 nucleotides read TGTGCCAGCAGCCCCGGGGTGGGGCGCACAGATACGCAGTATTTT. This sequence encodes CASSPGVGRTDTQYF. The rearrangement joins TRBV5-6 to TRBJ2-3; D possibly matches TRBD1 or TRBD2 (5 bases each). Per germline, CDR1 SGHDT and CDR2 YYEEEE. The CDR3 covers 15 residues. The V end was cut by 4 bases, the J end by 1 base, with 13 bases between.